This T cell receptor beta chain was retrieved from a study of radiotherapy plus CTLA-4 blockade in lung cancer. Study-wide findings and caveats: In blood, tumor-derived TCR clones expanded after radiotherapy plus ipilimumab.

As to this clone: Its cognate antigen is unknown.

This CDR3 has 12 residues. Germline V gene sequence: CDR1 SNHLY, CDR2 FYNNEI. Trimming left V 1 base short and J 6 bases short, with 5 bases between. The table came from immunoSEQ multiplex PCR; TCRdb's copy has only in-frame clones and leaves some out. The table has around 56,000 clones, 70% to 80% seen once. This chain connects TRBV2 to TRBJ2-3; D gene ambiguous. This specimen consisted of peripheral blood, obtained from a patient treated with radiotherapy plus ipilimumab. The receptor was derived from a human donor with non-small cell lung cancer who had a complete response to radiotherapy plus ipilimumab. CDR3: CASSEVLDTQYF. CDR3 DNA: TGTGCCAGCAGTGAAGTCCTGGATACGCAGTATTTT.